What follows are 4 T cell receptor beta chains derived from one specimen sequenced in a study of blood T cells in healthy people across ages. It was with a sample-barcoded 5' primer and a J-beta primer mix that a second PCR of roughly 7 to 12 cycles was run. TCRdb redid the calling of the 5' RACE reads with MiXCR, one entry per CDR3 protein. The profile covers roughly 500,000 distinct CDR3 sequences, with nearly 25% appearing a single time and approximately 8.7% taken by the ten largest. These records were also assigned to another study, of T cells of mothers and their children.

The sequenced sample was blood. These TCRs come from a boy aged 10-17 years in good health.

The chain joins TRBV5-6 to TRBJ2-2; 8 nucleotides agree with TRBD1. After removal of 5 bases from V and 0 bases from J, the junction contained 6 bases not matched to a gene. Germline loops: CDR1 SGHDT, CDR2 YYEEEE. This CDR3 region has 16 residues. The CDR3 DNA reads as TGTGCCAGCAGATTTCGGACAGGGCCGAACACCGGGGAGCTGTTTTTT. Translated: CASRFRTGPNTGELFF.

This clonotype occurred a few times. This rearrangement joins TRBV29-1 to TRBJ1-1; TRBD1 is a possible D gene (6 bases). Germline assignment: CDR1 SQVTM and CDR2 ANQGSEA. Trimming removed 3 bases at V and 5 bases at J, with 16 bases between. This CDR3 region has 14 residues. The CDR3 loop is CSVDQTGRETEAFF. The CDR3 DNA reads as TGCAGCGTTGATCAGACAGGCAGAGAGACTGAAGCTTTCTTT.

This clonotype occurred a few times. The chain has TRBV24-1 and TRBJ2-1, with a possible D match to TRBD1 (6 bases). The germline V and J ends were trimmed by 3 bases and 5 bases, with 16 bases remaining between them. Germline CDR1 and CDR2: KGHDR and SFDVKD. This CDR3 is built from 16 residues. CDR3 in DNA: TGTGCCACCAGTGATCGCATGAGGGGGATAGACAATGAGCAGTTCTTC. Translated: CATSDRMRGIDNEQFF.

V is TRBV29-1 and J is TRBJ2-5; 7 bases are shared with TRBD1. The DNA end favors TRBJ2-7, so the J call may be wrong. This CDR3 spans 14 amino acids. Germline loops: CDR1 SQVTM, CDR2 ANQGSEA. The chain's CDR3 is CSVARDSQSYEQYF. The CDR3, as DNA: TGCAGCGTTGCCCGGGACAGCCAATCCTACGAGCAGTACTTC.